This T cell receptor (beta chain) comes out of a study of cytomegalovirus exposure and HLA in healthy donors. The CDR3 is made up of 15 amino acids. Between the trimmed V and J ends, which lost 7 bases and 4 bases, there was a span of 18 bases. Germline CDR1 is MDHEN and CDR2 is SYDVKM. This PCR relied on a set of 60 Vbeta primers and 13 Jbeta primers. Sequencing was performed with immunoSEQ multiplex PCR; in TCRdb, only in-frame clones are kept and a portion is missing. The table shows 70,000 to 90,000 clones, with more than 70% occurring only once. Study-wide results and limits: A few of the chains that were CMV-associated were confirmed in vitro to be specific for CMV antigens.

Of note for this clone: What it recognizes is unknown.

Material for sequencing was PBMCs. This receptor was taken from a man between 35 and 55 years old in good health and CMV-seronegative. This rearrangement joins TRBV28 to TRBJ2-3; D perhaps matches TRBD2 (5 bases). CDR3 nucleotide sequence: TGTGCCAGCATCCCTGGCGGGTTGGGCTCAGATACGCAGTATTTT. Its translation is CASIPGGLGSDTQYF.